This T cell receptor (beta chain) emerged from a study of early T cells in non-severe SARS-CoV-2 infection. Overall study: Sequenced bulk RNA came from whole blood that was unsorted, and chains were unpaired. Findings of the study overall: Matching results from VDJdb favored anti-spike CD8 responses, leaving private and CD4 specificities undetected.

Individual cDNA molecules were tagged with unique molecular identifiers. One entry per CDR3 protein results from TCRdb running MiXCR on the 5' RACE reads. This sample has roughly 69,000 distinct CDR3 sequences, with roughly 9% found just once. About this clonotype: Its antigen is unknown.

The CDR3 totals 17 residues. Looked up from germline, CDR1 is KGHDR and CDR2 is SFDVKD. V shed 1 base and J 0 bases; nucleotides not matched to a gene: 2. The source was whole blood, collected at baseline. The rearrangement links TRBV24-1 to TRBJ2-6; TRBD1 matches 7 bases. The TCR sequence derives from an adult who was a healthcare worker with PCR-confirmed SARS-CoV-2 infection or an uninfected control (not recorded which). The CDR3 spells CATSDFGTVSGANVLTF. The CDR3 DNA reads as TGTGCCACCAGTGATTTCGGGACAGTCTCTGGGGCCAACGTCCTGACTTTC.